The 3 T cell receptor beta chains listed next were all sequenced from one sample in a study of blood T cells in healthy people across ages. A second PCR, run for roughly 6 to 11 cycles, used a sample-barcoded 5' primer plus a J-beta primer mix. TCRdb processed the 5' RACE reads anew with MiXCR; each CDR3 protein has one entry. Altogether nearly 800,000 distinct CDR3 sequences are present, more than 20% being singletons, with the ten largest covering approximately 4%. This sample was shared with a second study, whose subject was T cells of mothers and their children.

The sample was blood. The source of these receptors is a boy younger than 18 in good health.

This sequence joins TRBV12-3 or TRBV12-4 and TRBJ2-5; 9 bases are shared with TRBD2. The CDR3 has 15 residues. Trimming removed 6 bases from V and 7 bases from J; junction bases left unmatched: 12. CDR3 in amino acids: CASSPSGTLRGTQYF. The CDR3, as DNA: TGTGCCAGCAGCCCTAGCGGGACCCTTCGGGGGACCCAGTACTTC.

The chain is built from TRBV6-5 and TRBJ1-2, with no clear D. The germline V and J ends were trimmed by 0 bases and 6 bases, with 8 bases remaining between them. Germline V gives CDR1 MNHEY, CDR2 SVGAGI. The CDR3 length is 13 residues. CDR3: CASSYSSGNGYTF. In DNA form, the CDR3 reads TGTGCCAGCAGTTACTCGAGCGGCAATGGCTACACCTTC.

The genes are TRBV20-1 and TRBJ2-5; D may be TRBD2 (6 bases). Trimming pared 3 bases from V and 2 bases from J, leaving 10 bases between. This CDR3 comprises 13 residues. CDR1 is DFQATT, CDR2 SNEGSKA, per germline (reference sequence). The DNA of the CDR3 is TGCAGTGCTAGCGGGCGGGGTCAAGAGACCCAGTACTTC. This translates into CSASGRGQETQYF.